This T cell receptor beta chain was identified during a study of regulatory T cells in long-lasting Graves disease (dated by TCRdb to about 2021). For the wider study: Persistent Graves' disease was defined as antithyroid drug treatment for over 5 years with persistently positive TSH receptor autoantibodies. A total of around 35 samples underwent TCR sequencing, from some 13 patients with persistent Graves' disease and roughly 20 patients with newly diagnosed Graves' disease. The study took place in China and was registered as a clinical trial. Patients with persistent Graves' disease were compared with patients with newly diagnosed Graves' disease using TCR sequencing and RNA sequencing of peripheral blood. Antithyroid drugs had been taken for approximately 10 years on average by persistent Graves' disease patients in the clinical cohort. Study-level results and caveats: Compared with newly diagnosed patients, patients with persistent Graves' disease had lower TCR Shannon entropy and fewer highly expanded clones, which suggests clonal expansion. Persistent patients shared more public clonotypes among themselves (around 2,700) than newly diagnosed patients did (more than 950). As a limitation, the authors acknowledged that the small sample size may reduce accuracy. Persistent disease showed preferential use of TRBV28, TRBJ1-2 and TRBJ2-5, whereas newly diagnosed disease favored TRBV20-1 and TRBJ2-1. Sequencing and analysis were restricted to the TCR beta chain. The study examined only peripheral blood because the primary lesion, thyroid tissue, could not be accessed.

Library creation used multiplex PCR. TCRdb shows the sequencer as Illumina HiSeq 4000. CDR3 regions were amplified by Arm-PCR with iRepertoire HTBI primers to construct TCR beta libraries. Before sequencing, the PCR products underwent gel purification. The original pipeline was this. Gene usage analysis of CDR3 amino acid clonotypes relied on the roughly 60 TRBV and 15 or so TRBJ segments identified across samples. Filtered high-quality paired reads were merged into contigs using COPE and FqMerger. Contigs were aligned with BLAST to IMGT TRBV, TRBD and TRBJ reference genes, and CDR3 was defined per IMGT. Any clonotype with a frequency above 0.1% was counted as a highly expanded clone. Repertoire diversity was measured by Shannon entropy, and V-J evenness by the Gini coefficient. Public clonotypes were defined as clonotypes shared by more than one individual. The public reads were reanalyzed by TCRdb: fastp trimming at Q25, MiXCR alignment, in-frame beta chains only. Rows are unified per CDR3 protein, each entry keeping the most common DNA and genes. TCRdb, not the authors, supplied the V and J calls. This sample gives 650,000 to 850,000 distinct CDR3 sequences in total; about 32% of them show up just once. Clones ranked in the top ten supply roughly 40% of the sample.

This clonotype was counted ten times or more. The target of this receptor is not known. Per-base qualities were not stored, and no clone one base away is much larger. CDR1 and CDR2, per the germline V gene, are MDHEN and SYDVKM. The CDR3 starts with the cysteine, ends with the phenylalanine, and has 12 residues. Solely the CDR3 DNA is kept, with 36 bases framed from the first base. Trimming takes 8 bases from V and 3 bases from J, and the germline ends sit 10 bases apart. The intended sense of this specimen's time point label: persistent/refractory GD, antithyroid drugs over 5 years with positive TRAb. RNA was extracted from PBMCs in TRIzol for both TCR sequencing and RNA sequencing. The diagnosis of Graves' disease followed American Thyroid Association guidelines. Recruitment of patients was carried out at an endocrinology department in Xi'an, China. From each patient, about 9.7 milliliters of peripheral blood was collected into an EDTA anticoagulant tube. Ficoll Paque Plus density gradient separation was used to isolate PBMCs, and no further T cell sorting was done. An Agilent 2100 Bioanalyzer and agarose gel were used to assess RNA quality, and a NanoDrop 2000 was used to measure RNA concentration.

The sample in question was peripheral blood mononuclear cells (PBMCs), obtained when the disease was refractory, from a patient treated with antithyroid drugs. The sequence links TRBV28 to TRBJ1-2; no D gene can be assigned with confidence. The origin of this receptor is a female donor with Graves disease. At the DNA level, the sequence is TGTGCCAGCTTGGCAGGCTACTATGGCTACACCTTC. It is translated as CASLAGYYGYTF.